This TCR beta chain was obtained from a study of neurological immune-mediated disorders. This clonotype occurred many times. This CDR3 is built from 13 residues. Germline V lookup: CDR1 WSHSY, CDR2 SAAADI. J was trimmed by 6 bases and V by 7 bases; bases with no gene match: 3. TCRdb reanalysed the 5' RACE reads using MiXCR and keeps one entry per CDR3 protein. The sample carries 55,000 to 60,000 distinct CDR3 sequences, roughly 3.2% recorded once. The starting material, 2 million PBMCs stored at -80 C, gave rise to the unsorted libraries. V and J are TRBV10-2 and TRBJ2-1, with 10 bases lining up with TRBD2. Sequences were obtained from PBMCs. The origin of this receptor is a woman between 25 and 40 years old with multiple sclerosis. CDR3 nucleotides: TGCGCCAGCACCCCTAGCGGGGGCAATGAGCAGTTCTTC. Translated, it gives CASTPSGGNEQFF.